This TCR beta chain was observed in a study of graft-versus-host responses after intestinal transplantation. CDR1 and CDR2 from the germline V gene are SGHRS and YFSETQ. CDR3 length equals 14 residues. The V and J ends lost 8 bases and 0 bases, in that order; junction bases with no gene match: 8. Measured with immunoSEQ multiplex PCR; TCRdb has only the in-frame clones, and not every one. The sample holds about 13,000 clones, approximately 84% seen once. Material: PBMCs, obtained after intestinal transplantation. This receptor was identified in a human patient who received an intestinal transplant, so some T cells may come from the graft donor. This chain connects TRBV5-1 to TRBJ2-7; 7 bases line up with TRBD1. For the CDR3, the DNA is TGCGCCAGTTACCCGGGACAGAGCTCCTACGAGCAGTACTTC. As protein: CASYPGQSSYEQYF.